The 8 T cell receptor beta chains listed next were all sequenced from one sample in a study of blood T cell repertoires in COVID-19. Clones were read by immunoSEQ multiplex PCR, and TCRdb kept only the in-frame ones, dropping some. Of about 460,000 clones in the sample, roughly nine tenths were seen once. Material for sequencing was PBMCs or T cells enriched from blood (not recorded which). The origin of the receptors is a woman in her sixties or seventies who had recovered from COVID-19.

The CDR3 bases are TGTGCCAGCAGGATAGACATACGCAGCACAGATACGCAGTATTTT. It codes for CASRIDIRSTDTQYF. The chain has TRBV2 and TRBJ2-3; D is undetermined. V lost 6 bases to trimming and J lost 0 bases, with 13 bases between them. The V gene's germline CDR1 is SNHLY and CDR2 FYNNEI. The CDR3 totals 15 residues. The whole variable domain, remainder taken from reference TRBV2 and TRBJ2-3, is EPEVTQTPSHQVTQMGQEVILRCVPISNHLYFYWYRQILGQKVEFLVSFYNNEISEKSEIFDDQFSVERPDGSNFTLKIRSTKLEDSAMYFCASRIDIRSTDTQYFGPGTRLTVL.

The chain is built from TRBV18 and TRBJ2-3, with 10 bases aligning to TRBD2. This CDR3 spans 16 amino acids. Per the germline V gene, CDR1 is KGHSH and CDR2 is LQKENI. Losses at the gene ends were 3 bases for V and 1 base for J; bases not matched to a gene: 4. The DNA for the CDR3 is TGTGCCAGCTCACCCTATCTAGCGGGGGGCACAGATACGCAGTATTTT. It specifies CASSPYLAGGTDTQYF.

The chain couples TRBV24-1 to TRBJ2-3; tentatively, D is TRBD2 (6 bases). The germline V and J ends were trimmed by 3 bases and 0 bases, with 6 bases remaining between them. Germline V gene data show CDR1 as KGHDR and CDR2 as SFDVKD. The CDR3 totals 14 residues. The CDR3 DNA is TGTGCCACCAGTGATGGGACTAGCACAGATACGCAGTATTTT. It is translated as CATSDGTSTDTQYF.

This clone was counted once. The rearrangement links TRBV3-1 (or the pseudogene TRBV3-2) to TRBJ2-1; D not certain. Germline CDR1 reads LGHDT; CDR2 reads YNNKEL (reference sequence). The CDR3 runs to 12 residues. The ends were cut back, 6 bases at V and 10 bases at J, with 13 bases in the middle. The CDR3 reads CASSSAGQEQFF. The CDR3 region has the DNA TGTGCCAGCAGTTCGGCTGGGCAGGAGCAGTTCTTC.

V usage is TRBV3-1 (or the pseudogene TRBV3-2) and J usage is TRBJ1-3; 8 nucleotides line up with TRBD1. The J segment lost 0 bases and the V segment lost 3 bases, leaving 4 bases of the junction unmatched. This CDR3 region has 16 residues. CDR1 and CDR2 (germline): LGHDT, YNNKEL (reference sequence). CDR3 sequence reads: CASSQPGQDSGNTIYF. The DNA for the CDR3 is TGTGCCAGCAGCCAGCCGGGACAGGACTCTGGAAACACCATATATTTT.

This chain uses TRBV27 with TRBJ2-1; 8 bases agree with TRBD1. There are 15 residues in the CDR3. The germline V gene encodes CDR1 MNHEY and CDR2 SMNVEV (reference sequence). J gave up 5 bases and V 4 bases, and 7 bases lay outside the gene matches. The CDR3 loop reads CASSSLGQGNNEQFF. CDR3 DNA sequence: TGTGCCAGCAGTTCCCTTGGACAGGGAAACAATGAGCAGTTCTTC.

The J gene is TRBJ2-5, the V gene TRBV7-2; 11 nucleotides match TRBD2. V lost 5 bases, J lost 5 bases, and 7 bases stayed unmatched. CDR3 size: 15 residues. Germline V gives CDR1 SGHTA, CDR2 FQGNSA. CDR3 sequence reads: CASSPRTSGQETQYF. CDR3 coding DNA: TGTGCCAGCAGCCCCCGGACTAGCGGGCAGGAGACCCAGTACTTC.

V usage is TRBV5-1 and J usage is TRBJ1-1; 10 bases agree with TRBD1. J lost 3 bases, V lost 3 bases, and 5 bases had no gene match. Germline V gives CDR1 SGHRS, CDR2 YFSETQ. The CDR3 spans 15 residues. For the CDR3, the DNA is TGCGCCAGCAGCTCGCGGACAGGGGGGCACACTGAAGCTTTCTTT. Protein sequence: CASSSRTGGHTEAFF. The variable domain in full, with the rest retrieved from reference TRBV5-1 and TRBJ1-1, is KAGVTQTPRYLIKTRGQQVTLSCSPISGHRSVSWYQQTPGQGLQFLFEYFSETQRNKGNFPGRFSGRQFSNSRSEMNVSTLELGDSALYLCASSSRTGGHTEAFFGQGTRLTVV.